The next 9 T cell receptor beta chains were all read from a single sample in a study of CD8+ T cells in alopecia areata. RNA was isolated and reverse transcribed to cDNA, the sequencing template. This table comes from immunoSEQ multiplex PCR, and its TCRdb copy is limited to in-frame clones, with some not included. The sample includes approximately 89,000 clones, approximately 50% of them seen just once. The sample consisted of NKG2D-high CD8+ T cells sorted from blood. The receptors derive from a human donor with alopecia areata.

Concerning this clone itself: Other DNA sequences in this sample translate to the same CDR3. The chain uses TRBV5-4 and TRBJ2-7; TRBD1 or TRBD2 may be the D gene (6 bases each). Deletions cut 2 bases from V and 3 bases from J, with 9 bases between. The CDR3 sequence is 13 residues long. CDR1 is SGHNT, CDR2 YYREEE, per germline (reference sequence). The CDR3 nucleotides are TGTGCCAGCAGCTTAAGGGGGGTCTACGAGCAGTACTTC. This codes for CASSLRGVYEQYF.

The chain couples TRBV4-3 to TRBJ2-1; D uncertain. The CDR3 loop spans 15 amino acids. Germline V gives CDR1 LGHNA, CDR2 YSLEER. The V gene lost 0 bases and the J gene lost 6 bases, with 12 bases spanning the gap. CDR3 nucleotides: TGCGCCAGCAGCCAAGACGTCGCCTCATTCAATGAGCAGTTCTTC. Translating it yields CASSQDVASFNEQFF.

This clone was recorded once. V and J are TRBV28 and TRBJ1-2; D unclear. With 6 bases removed from V and 0 bases from J, the gap between germline ends came to 5 bases. Germline assignment: CDR1 MDHEN and CDR2 SYDVKM. The CDR3 spans 12 residues. The chain's CDR3 is CASSGTNYGYTF. The CDR3 DNA reads as TGTGCCAGCAGCGGAACTAACTATGGCTACACCTTC.

This clone has only a few counts. In DNA, the CDR3 is TGCGCCAGCAGCCGCGTAGGAAGATACAATGAGCAGTTCTTC. Amino acids: CASSRVGRYNEQFF. The chain links TRBV4-1 to TRBJ2-1; D ambiguous. CDR3 size: 14 residues. Germline CDR1 is MGHRA and CDR2 is YSYEKL. Trimming pared 4 bases from V and 4 bases from J, leaving 11 bases between.

In DNA form, the CDR3 reads TGTGCCAGCAGCGTGAACTTAAAGAGGAACACCGGGGAGCTGTTTTTT. Its translation is CASSVNLKRNTGELFF. The chain uses TRBV9 and TRBJ2-2; D is ambiguous. The germline V and J ends were trimmed by 2 bases and 1 base, with 12 bases remaining between them. In germline, CDR1 is SGDLS, CDR2 YYNGEE. This CDR3 is 16 amino acids long.

The gene calls are TRBV29-1 and TRBJ1-1; D gene ambiguous. Germline V gene data show CDR1 as SQVTM and CDR2 as ANQGSEA. Trimming pared 4 bases from V and 1 base from J, leaving 7 bases between. This CDR3 has 12 residues. The CDR3, as DNA: TGCAGCGTTGTTCTGGGGAACACTGAAGCTTTCTTT. Amino acids: CSVVLGNTEAFF.

In this sample, this clone turned up a few times. The chain uses TRBV14 and TRBJ1-6; no clear D gene. This CDR3 is 15 amino acids long. Trimming removed 3 bases from V and 8 bases from J, with 14 bases in between. The germline CDR1 and CDR2 sequences are SGHDN and FVKESK. The CDR3 reads CASSHAGGDYSPLHF. The CDR3 DNA reads TGTGCCAGCAGCCACGCAGGAGGCGACTATTCACCCCTCCACTTT.

This rearrangement joins TRBV29-1 to TRBJ2-7; no clear D. V was cut by 5 bases and J by 3 bases, with 11 bases left in between. CDR1 is SQVTM, CDR2 ANQGSEA, per germline. CDR3 size: 12 residues. CDR3 in amino acids: CSVLIDGYEQYF. In DNA, the CDR3 is TGCAGCGTTCTTATCGACGGCTACGAGCAGTACTTC.

The chain is built from TRBV6-5 and TRBJ1-5, with 7 bases that match TRBD1. V trimming: 5 bases; J trimming: 4 bases; junction bases outside the gene matches: 8. The CDR3 extends over 15 amino acids. CDR1 is MNHEY, CDR2 SVGAGI, per germline. The CDR3 sequence: CASSPGGLGNQPQHF. CDR3 in DNA: TGTGCCAGCAGTCCAGGGGGGTTGGGGAATCAGCCCCAGCATTTT.